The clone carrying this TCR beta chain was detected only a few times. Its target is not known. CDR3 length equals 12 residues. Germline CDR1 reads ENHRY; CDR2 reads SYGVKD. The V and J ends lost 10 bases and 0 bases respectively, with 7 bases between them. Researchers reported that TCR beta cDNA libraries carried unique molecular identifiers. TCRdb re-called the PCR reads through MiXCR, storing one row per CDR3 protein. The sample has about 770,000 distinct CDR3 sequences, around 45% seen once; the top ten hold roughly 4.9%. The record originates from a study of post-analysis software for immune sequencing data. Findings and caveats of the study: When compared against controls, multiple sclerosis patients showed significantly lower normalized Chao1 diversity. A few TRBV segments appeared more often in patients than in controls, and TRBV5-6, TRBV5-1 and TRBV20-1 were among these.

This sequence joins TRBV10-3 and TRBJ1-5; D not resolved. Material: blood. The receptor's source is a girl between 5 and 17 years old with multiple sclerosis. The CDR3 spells CASGPSNQPQHF. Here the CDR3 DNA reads TGTGCCAGCGGGCCTAGCAATCAGCCCCAGCATTTT.